This T cell receptor (beta chain) was obtained from a study of blood T cells in healthy people across ages. Findings and caveats of the study: In long-lived donors, naive CD4+ cell counts and diversity exceeded those of aged donors. It was not known whether donors were CMV positive (a possible confounder of expanded clonotype changes).

A second PCR, run for roughly 7 to 12 cycles, used a sample-barcoded 5' primer plus a J-beta primer mix. TCRdb re-called the 5' RACE reads through MiXCR, storing one row per CDR3 protein. The data show fewer than 950,000 distinct CDR3 sequences, 53% seen once. Notes on this clonotype: Its antigen remains unknown.

This CDR3 region has 17 residues. J was trimmed by 0 bases and V by 4 bases; bases with no gene match: 5. Looked up from germline, CDR1 is SGHRS and CDR2 is YFSETQ. The sequenced sample was blood. The TCR was taken from an elderly man in good health. The chain recombines TRBV5-1 with TRBJ2-5; TRBD2 matches at 14 bases. CDR3 sequence reads: CASSPGTSGSHQETQYF. The DNA for the CDR3 is TGCGCCAGCAGCCCCGGGACTAGCGGGAGCCACCAAGAGACCCAGTACTTC.